Shown below are 19 T cell receptor beta chains from a single sample sequenced in a study of Ad26.COV2.S vaccination and SARS-CoV-2 variants. Method: immunoSEQ multiplex PCR; TCRdb's copy keeps in-frame clones and lacks some. This sample has 300,000 to 500,000 clones, with around 85% found just once. Specified treatment: 15 to 20 received Ad26.COV2.S at low or high dose, single or two shots; a few received placebo; per-sample allocation not given. Sampling happened 63 days after the first vaccine or placebo injection. The sequencing used peripheral blood, collected in a trial of Ad26.COV2.S vaccine versus placebo. Every receptor here comes from a person aged 18-60 years who received the Ad26.COV2.S COVID-19 vaccine or a placebo.

The V gene is TRBV29-1, the J gene TRBJ1-1; weak D call: TRBD1 (6 bases). This CDR3 is 15 amino acids long. Trimming stripped 2 bases from V and 4 bases from J, with 17 bases between. Germline-derived CDR1 and CDR2 are SQVTM and ANQGSEA. The CDR3 sequence is CSVESGRGGSTEAFF. CDR3 DNA: TGCAGCGTTGAAAGTGGGAGAGGGGGATCCACTGAAGCTTTCTTT. The entire variable domain, with the rest obtained from reference TRBV29-1 and TRBJ1-1, is as follows: SAVISQKPSRDICQRGTSLTIQCQVDSQVTMMFWYRQQPGQSLTLIATANQGSEATYESGFVIDKFPISRPNLTFSTLTVSNMSPEDSSIYLCSVESGRGGSTEAFFGQGTRLTVV.

The rearrangement joins TRBV4-3 to TRBJ1-4, with D unclear. The ends were cut back, 0 bases at V and 5 bases at J, with 10 bases in the middle. CDR1 LGHNA and CDR2 YSLEER come from the germline V gene. This CDR3 region has 15 residues. The CDR3: CASSQEVRLNEKLFF. The CDR3 coding sequence is TGCGCCAGCAGCCAAGAGGTCAGGCTAAATGAAAAACTGTTTTTT.

The V gene is TRBV2, the J gene TRBJ1-2, with D unresolved. Germline CDR1 and CDR2: SNHLY and FYNNEI. V was clipped by 0 bases and J by 6 bases, with 5 bases between them. This CDR3 has 12 amino acids. The CDR3 nucleotides read TGTGCCAGCAGTGAAGCGGGGAATGGCTACACCTTC. This encodes CASSEAGNGYTF.

J is TRBJ2-3 and V is TRBV5-4; 7 bases fit TRBD1. V shed 0 bases and J 5 bases; nucleotides not matched to a gene: 9. The length of the CDR3 is 16 residues. The germline V gene encodes CDR1 SGHNT and CDR2 YYREEE (reference sequence). This CDR3 reads CASSLAGTDSRDTQYF. In DNA, the CDR3 is TGTGCCAGCAGCTTGGCCGGGACAGACAGTCGAGATACGCAGTATTTT.

This clone was found once. The genes are TRBV13 and TRBJ2-3; maybe TRBD1 (8 bases). CDR1 and CDR2 from the germline V gene are PRHDT and FYEKMQ (reference sequence). The CDR3 extends over 15 amino acids. Deletions cut 5 bases from V and 5 bases from J, with 17 bases between. CDR3 amino acids: CASSLDRGGGDTQYF. The CDR3 DNA is TGTGCCAGCAGCCTCGACAGGGGCGGGGGAGATACGCAGTATTTT.

The V call is TRBV9, the J call TRBJ2-5; D may be TRBD1 (6 bases). The V end lost 0 bases, the J end lost 5 bases, and 11 bases lay between the germline ends. CDR1 SGDLS and CDR2 YYNGEE come from the germline V gene. The CDR3 has 14 residues. This chain's CDR3 is CASSVGGREETQYF. CDR3 coding DNA: TGTGCCAGCAGCGTAGGGGGGCGCGAGGAGACCCAGTACTTC.

As regards this clone: The sample carries other DNA sequences with the same CDR3. The V and J genes are TRBV5-4 and TRBJ2-1; a possible D gene is TRBD1 (5 bases). Trimming took off 2 bases at V and 0 bases at J, with 9 bases between the two ends. Germline CDR1 SGHNT, CDR2 YYREEE (reference sequence). CDR3 length: 15 residues. CDR3 DNA sequence: TGTGCCAGCAGCTTCGACAGCAGCTCCTACAATGAGCAGTTCTTC. This codes for CASSFDSSSYNEQFF.

This clone was observed a single time. V is TRBV27 and J is TRBJ1-6, with D perhaps TRBD1 (5 bases). This CDR3 region has 17 residues. CDR1 and CDR2 (germline): MNHEY, SMNVEV (reference sequence). The V end lost 6 bases, the J end lost 2 bases, and 17 bases lay between the germline ends. The CDR3, as DNA: TGTGCCAGCAGACAAAACTCAGGGTTCACCTATAATTCACCCCTCCACTTT. Protein: CASRQNSGFTYNSPLHF.

The chain joins TRBV18 to TRBJ1-1; D ambiguous. The length of the CDR3 is 16 residues. V was pared by 3 bases and J by 4 bases, with 18 bases between. Germline V gene lookup returns CDR1 KGHSH and CDR2 LQKENI. This CDR3 is CASSPGAGWGSTEAFF. The CDR3 DNA follows: TGTGCCAGCTCACCGGGCGCGGGGTGGGGTAGCACTGAAGCTTTCTTT.

This clone is a singleton in its sample. V is TRBV28 and J is TRBJ2-3; D possibly matches TRBD1 or TRBD2 (5 bases each). This CDR3 comprises 15 residues. With 6 bases removed from V and 3 bases from J, the gap between germline ends came to 16 bases. Per the germline V gene, CDR1 is MDHEN and CDR2 is SYDVKM. The CDR3 protein is CASSDGTPRTDTQYF. The DNA for the CDR3 is TGTGCCAGCAGCGACGGGACCCCAAGGACAGATACGCAGTATTTT.

Remarks on this clone: This same CDR3 is encoded by further DNA sequences in the sample. The V gene is TRBV19, the J gene TRBJ1-6; 11 bases agree with TRBD1. The CDR3 is 14 residues long. The ends lost 4 bases at V and 7 bases at J; junction bases unmatched: 0. Germline CDR1 and CDR2: LNHDA and SQIVND (reference sequence). CDR3 DNA: TGTGCCAGTAGTAGGACAGGGGGCAATTCACCCCTCCACTTT. Translating gives CASSRTGGNSPLHF.

The J gene is TRBJ2-7, the V gene TRBV14; 7 bases fit TRBD1. The CDR3 runs to 15 residues. Germline V gene lookup returns CDR1 SGHDN and CDR2 FVKESK. V was pared by 4 bases and J by 7 bases, with 13 bases of the junction left unmatched. The CDR3 loop reads CASSPAGTDRMEQYF. CDR3 sequence (DNA): TGTGCCAGCAGCCCGGCCGGGACAGATAGGATGGAGCAGTACTTC.

V usage is TRBV3-1 (or the pseudogene TRBV3-2) and J usage is TRBJ2-1, with TRBD2 matching 11 bases. Germline V gives CDR1 LGHDT, CDR2 YNNKEL (reference sequence). The CDR3 length is 19 residues. Unmatched junction bases numbered 11, after V lost 3 bases and J lost 1 base. The CDR3 DNA is TGTGCCAGCAGCCAGGCTAGCGGGGGGTACGACGCTTCCTACAATGAGCAGTTCTTC. It encodes CASSQASGGYDASYNEQFF.

The rearrangement links TRBV3-1 (or the pseudogene TRBV3-2) to TRBJ1-3; D gene unclear. Germline CDR1 is LGHDT and CDR2 is YNNKEL (reference sequence). V lost 1 base, J lost 2 bases, and 9 bases lay in between. The CDR3 runs to 15 residues. This chain's CDR3 is CASSQAYGAGNTIYF. The DNA for the CDR3 is TGTGCCAGCAGCCAAGCTTACGGAGCTGGAAACACCATATATTTT.

This chain connects TRBV4-3 to TRBJ1-4, with D unresolved. This CDR3 is built from 15 residues. CDR1 LGHNA and CDR2 YSLEER come from the germline V gene. V gave up 5 bases and J gave up 0 bases, with 10 bases separating them. The CDR3 is CASSRAGTTNEKLFF. The CDR3 DNA sequence: TGCGCCAGCAGCAGAGCAGGTACAACTAATGAAAAACTGTTTTTT.

A single count supports this clone. The chain is built from TRBV2 and TRBJ2-2, with no clear D. The V end was cut by 6 bases, the J end by 1 base, with 12 bases between. The CDR3 runs 15 residues. CDR1 SNHLY and CDR2 FYNNEI come from the germline V gene. The CDR3 sequence is CASRAVTGNTGELFF. The CDR3 DNA reads as TGTGCCAGCAGAGCTGTGACGGGGAACACCGGGGAGCTGTTTTTT.

This rearrangement joins TRBV25-1 to TRBJ1-2; D is undetermined. Germline assignment: CDR1 MGHDK and CDR2 SYGVNS. This CDR3 has 12 amino acids. Trimming took 8 bases from V and 6 from J, leaving 13 bases between them. This chain's CDR3 is CASQEADHGYTF. The DNA for the CDR3 is TGTGCCAGCCAAGAGGCAGATCATGGCTACACCTTC.

The table lists this clone with a count of one. V usage is TRBV7-9 and J usage is TRBJ1-1, with D possibly TRBD1 on 6 matching bases. V shed 2 bases and J shed 2 bases, with 9 bases lying between them. This CDR3 contains 14 residues. From germline, CDR1 is SEHNR and CDR2 FQNEAQ (reference sequence). The CDR3 sequence is CASSLWGPNTEAFF. The CDR3 region has the DNA TGTGCCAGCAGCTTATGGGGGCCAAACACTGAAGCTTTCTTT.

In nucleotides, the CDR3 is TGCGCCAGCAGAGGACGGGAAAGCACCATATATTTT. Translated: CASRGRESTIYF. The chain combines TRBV10-2 with TRBJ1-3; D is ambiguous. The germline CDR1 and CDR2 sequences are WSHSY and SAAADI. V gave up 6 bases and J gave up 9 bases, with 12 bases separating them. The CDR3 has 12 residues.